This TCR beta chain derives from a study of cytomegalovirus exposure and HLA in healthy donors. Study results and caveats: According to the study, 160 or so TCR beta chains were cytomegalovirus-associated. Using the classifier, cytomegalovirus status was reportedly diagnosed with high specificity and sensitivity. Later analysis identified a missense DCLRE1C variant that was linked to TCR beta V- and J-gene trimming.

This CDR3 region has 14 residues. In germline, CDR1 is LNHNV, CDR2 YYDKDF (reference sequence). V lost 4 bases and J 2 bases, leaving 11 bases between the germline ends. While unrecorded immune exposures were likely, the donors were nominally healthy when sampled. With regard to this clone: No antigen is known for it.

In the PCR, 60 Vbeta and 13 Jbeta primers were used. The assay was immunoSEQ multiplex PCR, and TCRdb's table has in-frame clones only and misses some. The sample includes 160,000 or so clones, 71% of them seen just once. The chain couples TRBV15 to TRBJ1-1; D gene ambiguous. The source of this sequence is a woman aged 25 to 39 in good health and CMV-seronegative. The sample was PBMCs. CDR3 DNA sequence: TGTGCCACCAGCAAACTATCCAGTAACACTGAAGCTTTCTTT. Translating gives CATSKLSSNTEAFF.